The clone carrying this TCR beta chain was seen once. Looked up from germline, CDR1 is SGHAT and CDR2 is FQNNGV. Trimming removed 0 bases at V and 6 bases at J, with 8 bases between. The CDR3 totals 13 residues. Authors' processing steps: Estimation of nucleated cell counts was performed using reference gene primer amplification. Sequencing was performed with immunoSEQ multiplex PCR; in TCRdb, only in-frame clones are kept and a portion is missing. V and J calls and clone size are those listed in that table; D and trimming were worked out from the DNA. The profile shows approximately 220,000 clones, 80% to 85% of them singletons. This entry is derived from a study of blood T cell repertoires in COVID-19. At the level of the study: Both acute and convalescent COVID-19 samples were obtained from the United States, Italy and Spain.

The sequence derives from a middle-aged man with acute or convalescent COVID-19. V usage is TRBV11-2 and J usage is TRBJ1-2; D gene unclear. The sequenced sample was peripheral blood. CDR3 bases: TGTGCCAGCAGCTTAGAAACCGGGGATGGCTACACCTTC. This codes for CASSLETGDGYTF.